The T cell receptor (beta chain) described here comes from a study of shared clonotypes between healthy human individuals. Findings and limits, study-wide: Unshared clonotypes carried lower generation probabilities than those common to all four donors. The researchers took only blood, and tissue repertoires probably look different.

Only in-frame clones appear in the TCRdb table, and some are missing; sequencing was by immunoSEQ multiplex PCR. Found here are approximately 110,000 clones, around 71% of them singletons; the top ten hold approximately 23%. In this sample, this clone is medium-sized (0.01 to 0.1%). Its target is not known. Germline CDR1 is MNHEY and CDR2 is SMNVEV (reference sequence). V lost 5 bases and J 4 bases, leaving 17 bases between the germline ends. The CDR3 length is 15 residues. This sequence was found in a woman younger than 45 in good health. This rearrangement joins TRBV27 to TRBJ1-2, with D unclear. The sample taken for sequencing was memory CD8+ T cells sorted from blood. Indicated subset: CD45RO+ cells pooled with CCR7-negative TemRA cells. The CDR3 here is CASSPTSAGIYGYTF. CDR3 nucleotide sequence: TGTGCCAGCAGTCCGACATCCGCGGGGATCTATGGCTACACCTTC.